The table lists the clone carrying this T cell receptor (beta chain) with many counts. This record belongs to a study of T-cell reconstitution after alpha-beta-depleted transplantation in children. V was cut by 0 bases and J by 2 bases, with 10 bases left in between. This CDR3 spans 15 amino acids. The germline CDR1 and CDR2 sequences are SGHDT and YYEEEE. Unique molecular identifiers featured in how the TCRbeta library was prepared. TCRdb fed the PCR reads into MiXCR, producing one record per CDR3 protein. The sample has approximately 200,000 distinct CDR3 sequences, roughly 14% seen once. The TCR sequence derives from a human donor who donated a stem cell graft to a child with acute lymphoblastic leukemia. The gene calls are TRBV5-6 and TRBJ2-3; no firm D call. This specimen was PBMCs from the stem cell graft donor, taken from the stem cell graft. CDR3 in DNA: TGTGCCAGCAGCTTGGGCAGAAAAAACACAGATACGCAGTATTTT. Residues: CASSLGRKNTDTQYF.